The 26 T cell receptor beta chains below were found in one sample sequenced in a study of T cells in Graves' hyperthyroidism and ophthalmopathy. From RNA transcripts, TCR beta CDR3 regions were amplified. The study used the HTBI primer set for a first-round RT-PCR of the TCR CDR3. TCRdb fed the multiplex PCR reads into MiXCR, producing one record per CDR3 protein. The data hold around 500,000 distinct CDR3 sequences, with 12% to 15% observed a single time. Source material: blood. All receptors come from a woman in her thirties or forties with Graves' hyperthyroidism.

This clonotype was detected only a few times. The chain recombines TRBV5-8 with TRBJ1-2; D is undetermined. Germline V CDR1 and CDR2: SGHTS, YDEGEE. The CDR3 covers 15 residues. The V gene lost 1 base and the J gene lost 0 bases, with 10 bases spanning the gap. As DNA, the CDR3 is TGTGCCAGCAGCTTGCGCGGTTATTCTAACTATGGCTACACCTTC. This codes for CASSLRGYSNYGYTF.

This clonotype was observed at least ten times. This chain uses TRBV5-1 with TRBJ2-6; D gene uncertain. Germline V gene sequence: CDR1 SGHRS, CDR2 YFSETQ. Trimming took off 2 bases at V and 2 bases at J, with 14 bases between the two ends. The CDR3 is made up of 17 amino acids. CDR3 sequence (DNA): TGCGCCAGCAGCTTTTCCGGGCCTCTAGCTGGGGCCAACGTCCTGACTTTC. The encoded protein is CASSFSGPLAGANVLTF.

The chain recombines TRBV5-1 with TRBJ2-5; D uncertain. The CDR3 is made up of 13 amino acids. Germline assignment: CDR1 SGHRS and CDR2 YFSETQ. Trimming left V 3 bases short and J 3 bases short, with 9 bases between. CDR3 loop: CASSYAGEETQYF. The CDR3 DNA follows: TGCGCCAGCAGCTATGCTGGGGAAGAGACCCAGTACTTC.

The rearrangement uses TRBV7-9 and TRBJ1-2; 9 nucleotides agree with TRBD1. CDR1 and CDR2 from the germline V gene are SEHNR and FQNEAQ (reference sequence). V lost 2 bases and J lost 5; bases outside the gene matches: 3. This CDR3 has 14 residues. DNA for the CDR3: TGTGCCAGCAGCTTAACAGGGGGCCGGTATGGCTACACCTTC. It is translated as CASSLTGGRYGYTF.

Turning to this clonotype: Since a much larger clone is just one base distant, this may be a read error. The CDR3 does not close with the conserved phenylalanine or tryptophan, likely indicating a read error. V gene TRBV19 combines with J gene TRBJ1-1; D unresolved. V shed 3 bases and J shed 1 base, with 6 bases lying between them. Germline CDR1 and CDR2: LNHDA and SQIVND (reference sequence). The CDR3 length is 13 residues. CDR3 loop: CASSIMPNTEAFS. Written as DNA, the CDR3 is TGTGCCAGTAGTATCATGCCGAACACTGAAGCTTTCTCT.

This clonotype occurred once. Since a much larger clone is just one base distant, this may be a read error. In DNA, the CDR3 is TGTGCCCAGGGGACAGGGACTCACGAGCAGTACTTC. Translation gives CAQGTGTHEQYF. The chain is built from TRBV7-9 and TRBJ2-7; TRBD1 matches 9 bases. Germline CDR1 and CDR2: SEHNR and FQNEAQ (reference sequence). J lost 5 bases, V lost 11 bases, and 7 bases had no gene match. This CDR3 spans 12 amino acids.

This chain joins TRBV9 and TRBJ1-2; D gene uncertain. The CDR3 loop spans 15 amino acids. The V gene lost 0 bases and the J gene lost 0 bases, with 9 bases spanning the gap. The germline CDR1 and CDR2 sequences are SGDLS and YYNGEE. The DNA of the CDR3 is TGTGCCAGCAGCGTAGCAACAGAAGCTAACTATGGCTACACCTTC. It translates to CASSVATEANYGYTF.

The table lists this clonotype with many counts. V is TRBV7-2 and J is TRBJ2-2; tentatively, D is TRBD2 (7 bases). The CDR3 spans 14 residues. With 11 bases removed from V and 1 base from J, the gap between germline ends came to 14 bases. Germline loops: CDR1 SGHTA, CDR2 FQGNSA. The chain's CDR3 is CASRGGMNTGELFF. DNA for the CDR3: TGTGCCTCAAGGGGGGGGATGAACACCGGGGAGCTGTTTTTT.

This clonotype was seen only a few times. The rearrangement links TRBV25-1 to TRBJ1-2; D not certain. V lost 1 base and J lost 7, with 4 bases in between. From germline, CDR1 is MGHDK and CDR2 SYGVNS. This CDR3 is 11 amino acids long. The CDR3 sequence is CASSEFGGYTF. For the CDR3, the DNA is TGTGCCAGCAGTGAATTCGGTGGCTACACCTTC.

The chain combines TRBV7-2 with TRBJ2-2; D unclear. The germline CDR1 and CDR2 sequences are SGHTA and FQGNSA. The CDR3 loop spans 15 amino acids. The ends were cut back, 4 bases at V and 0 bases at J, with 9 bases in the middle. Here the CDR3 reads CASSWRSANTGELFF. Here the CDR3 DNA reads TGTGCCAGCAGCTGGCGGAGCGCGAACACCGGGGAGCTGTTTTTT.

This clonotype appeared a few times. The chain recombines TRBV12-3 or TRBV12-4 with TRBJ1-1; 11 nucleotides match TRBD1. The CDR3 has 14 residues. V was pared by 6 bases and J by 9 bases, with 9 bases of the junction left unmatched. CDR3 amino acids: CASSLRTGGNQAFF. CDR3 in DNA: TGTGCCAGCAGCTTAAGGACAGGGGGCAATCAAGCTTTCTTT.

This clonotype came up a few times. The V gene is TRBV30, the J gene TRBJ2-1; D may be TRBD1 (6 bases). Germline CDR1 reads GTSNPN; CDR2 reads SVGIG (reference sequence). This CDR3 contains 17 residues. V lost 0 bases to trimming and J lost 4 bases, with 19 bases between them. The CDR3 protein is CAWSVLKQGLGYNEQFF. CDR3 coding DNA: TGTGCCTGGAGTGTCCTAAAACAGGGTTTGGGTTACAATGAGCAGTTCTTC.

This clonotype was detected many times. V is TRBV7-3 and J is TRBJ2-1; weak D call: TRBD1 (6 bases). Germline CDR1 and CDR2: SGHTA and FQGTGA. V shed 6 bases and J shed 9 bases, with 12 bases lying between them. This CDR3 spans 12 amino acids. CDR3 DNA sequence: TGTGCCAGCAGGGCAGGGGTAGGTGAGCAGTTCTTC. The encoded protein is CASRAGVGEQFF.

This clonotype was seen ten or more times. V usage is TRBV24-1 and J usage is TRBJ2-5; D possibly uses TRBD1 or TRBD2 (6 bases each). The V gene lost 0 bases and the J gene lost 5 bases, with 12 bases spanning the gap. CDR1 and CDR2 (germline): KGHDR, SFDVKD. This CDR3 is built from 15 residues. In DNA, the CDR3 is TGTGCCACCAGTGATTTGTGGGGGGCGGATGAGACCCAGTACTTC. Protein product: CATSDLWGADETQYF.

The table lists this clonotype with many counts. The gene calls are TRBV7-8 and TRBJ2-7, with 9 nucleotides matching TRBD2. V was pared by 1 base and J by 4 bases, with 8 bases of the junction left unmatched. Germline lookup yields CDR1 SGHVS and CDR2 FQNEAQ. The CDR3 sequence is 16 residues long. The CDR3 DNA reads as TGTGCCAGCAGCTTAGTAGGGGGTAGCGGGAGATACGAGCAGTACTTC. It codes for CASSLVGGSGRYEQYF.

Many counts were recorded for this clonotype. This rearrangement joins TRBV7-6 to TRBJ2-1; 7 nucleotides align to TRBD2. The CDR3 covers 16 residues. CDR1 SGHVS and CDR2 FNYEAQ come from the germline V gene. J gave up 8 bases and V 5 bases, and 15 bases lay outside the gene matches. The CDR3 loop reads CASSPPSSGGVHEQFF. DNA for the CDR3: TGTGCCAGCAGCCCCCCGTCTAGCGGAGGGGTCCATGAGCAGTTCTTC.

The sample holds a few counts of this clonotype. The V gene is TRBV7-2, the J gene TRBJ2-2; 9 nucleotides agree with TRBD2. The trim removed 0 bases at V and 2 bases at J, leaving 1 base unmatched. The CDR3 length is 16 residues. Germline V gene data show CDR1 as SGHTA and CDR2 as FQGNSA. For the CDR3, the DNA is TGTGCCAGCAGCTTAGCGACTAGCGGAAACACCGGGGAGCTGTTTTTT. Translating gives CASSLATSGNTGELFF.

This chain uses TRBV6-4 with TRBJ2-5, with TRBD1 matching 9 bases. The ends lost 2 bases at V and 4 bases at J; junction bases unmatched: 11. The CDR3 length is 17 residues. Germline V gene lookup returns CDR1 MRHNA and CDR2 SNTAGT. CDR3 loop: CASSDPMKGQGIETQYF. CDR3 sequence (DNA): TGTGCCAGCAGTGACCCCATGAAGGGACAGGGAATAGAGACCCAGTACTTC.

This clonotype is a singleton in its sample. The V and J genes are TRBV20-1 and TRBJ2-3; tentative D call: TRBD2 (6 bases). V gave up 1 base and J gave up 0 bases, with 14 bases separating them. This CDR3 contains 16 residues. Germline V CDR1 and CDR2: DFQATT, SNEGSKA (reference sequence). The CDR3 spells CSARGGDSGSTDTQYF. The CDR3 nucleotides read TGCAGTGCTAGAGGGGGAGATAGCGGTAGCACAGATACGCAGTATTTT.

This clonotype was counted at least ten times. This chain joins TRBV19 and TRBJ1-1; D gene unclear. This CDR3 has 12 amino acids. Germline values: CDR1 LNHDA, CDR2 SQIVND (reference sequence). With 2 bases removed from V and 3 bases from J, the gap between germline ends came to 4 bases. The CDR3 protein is CASSILHTEAFF. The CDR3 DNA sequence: TGTGCCAGTAGTATACTGCACACTGAAGCTTTCTTT. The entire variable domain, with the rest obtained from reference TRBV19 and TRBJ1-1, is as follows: DGGITQSPKYLFRKEGQNVTLSCEQNLNHDAMYWYRQDPGQGLRLIYYSQIVNDFQKGDIAEGYSVSREKKESFPLTVTSAQKNPTAFYLCASSILHTEAFFGQGTRLTVV.

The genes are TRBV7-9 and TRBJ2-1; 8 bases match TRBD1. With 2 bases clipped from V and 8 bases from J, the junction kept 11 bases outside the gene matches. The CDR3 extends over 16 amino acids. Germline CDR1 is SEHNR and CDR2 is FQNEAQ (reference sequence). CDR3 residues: CASSLMLGQGADEQFF. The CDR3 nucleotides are TGTGCCAGCAGCTTAATGTTGGGGCAGGGGGCAGATGAGCAGTTCTTC.

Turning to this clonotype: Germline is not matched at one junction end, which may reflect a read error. Written as DNA, the CDR3 is TGTGCCATCAGGGGACAGGGAGATAATTCACCCCCCCACTTT. As protein: CAIRGQGDNSPPHF. V usage is TRBV10-3 and J usage is TRBJ1-6; TRBD1 aligns across 9 bases. Germline-derived CDR1 and CDR2 are ENHRY and SYGVKD. The CDR3 loop spans 14 amino acids.

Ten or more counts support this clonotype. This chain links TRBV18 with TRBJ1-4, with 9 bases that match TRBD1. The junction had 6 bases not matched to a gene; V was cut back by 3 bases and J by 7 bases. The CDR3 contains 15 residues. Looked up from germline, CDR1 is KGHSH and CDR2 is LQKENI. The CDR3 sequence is CASSPPDRGGEKLFF. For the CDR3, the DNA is TGTGCCAGCTCACCTCCGGACAGGGGAGGTGAAAAACTGTTTTTT. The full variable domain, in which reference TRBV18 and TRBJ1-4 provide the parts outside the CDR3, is NAGVMQNPRHLVRRRGQEARLRCSPMKGHSHVYWYRQLPEEGLKFMVYLQKENIIDESGMPKERFSAEFPKEGPSILRIQQVVRGDSAAYFCASSPPDRGGEKLFFGSGTQLSVL.

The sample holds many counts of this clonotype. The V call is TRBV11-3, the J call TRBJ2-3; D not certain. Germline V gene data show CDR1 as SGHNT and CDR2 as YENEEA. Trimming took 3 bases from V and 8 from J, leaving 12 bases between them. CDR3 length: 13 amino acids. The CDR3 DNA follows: TGTGCCAGCAGCTTGCGACACACGGGTACGCAGTATTTT. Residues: CASSLRHTGTQYF.

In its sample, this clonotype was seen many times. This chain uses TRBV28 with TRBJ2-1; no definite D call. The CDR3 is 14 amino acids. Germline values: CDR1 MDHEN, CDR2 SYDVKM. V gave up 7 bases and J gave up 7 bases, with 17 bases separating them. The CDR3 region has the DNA TGTGCCAGCAAAGAAGCTACGCTTAAAAATGAGCAGTTCTTC. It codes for CASKEATLKNEQFF. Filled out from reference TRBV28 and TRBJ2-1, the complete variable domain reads DVKVTQSSRYLVKRTGEKVFLECVQDMDHENMFWYRQDPGLGLRLIYFSYDVKMKEKGDIPEGYSVSREKKERFSLILESASTNQTSMYLCASKEATLKNEQFFGPGTRLTVL.

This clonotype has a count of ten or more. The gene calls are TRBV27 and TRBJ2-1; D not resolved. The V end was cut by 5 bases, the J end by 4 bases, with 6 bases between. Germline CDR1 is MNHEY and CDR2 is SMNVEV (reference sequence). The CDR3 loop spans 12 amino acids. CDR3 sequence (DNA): TGTGCCAGCAGTAGACTGTACAATGAGCAGTTCTTC. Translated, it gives CASSRLYNEQFF.